The clone carrying this T cell receptor (beta chain) was observed a handful of times. Its antigen is not known. The same CDR3 can be traced to other DNA sequences in this sample. PCR used 60 Vbeta primers and 13 Jbeta primers. The table came from immunoSEQ multiplex PCR; TCRdb's copy has only in-frame clones and leaves some out. The sample has some 140,000 clones, 80% seen once. The sample belongs to a study of cytomegalovirus exposure and HLA in healthy donors. Whole-study results and caveats: As was reported, the HLA-A and HLA-B alleles of most subjects were accurately predicted from TCR beta sequences. The authors enumerated around 150 TCR beta chains as linked to cytomegalovirus. Analysis was performed later, and it showed HLA-associated TCR beta chains to be more clonally expanded than equally common others. The authors considered a cluster of highly shared sequence variants likely to be a sequencing artifact.

The ends lost 4 bases at V and 4 bases at J; junction bases unmatched: 2. The CDR3 loop spans 14 amino acids. The germline CDR1 and CDR2 sequences are LNHDA and SQIVND (reference sequence). The sample was PBMCs. The TCR originated in a woman between 35 and 50 years old in good health and CMV-seropositive. The chain couples TRBV19 to TRBJ1-1, with 11 bases that match TRBD1. CDR3 region: CASSTGTGGTEAFF. The CDR3 DNA reads as TGTGCCAGTAGTACCGGGACAGGGGGCACTGAAGCTTTCTTT.